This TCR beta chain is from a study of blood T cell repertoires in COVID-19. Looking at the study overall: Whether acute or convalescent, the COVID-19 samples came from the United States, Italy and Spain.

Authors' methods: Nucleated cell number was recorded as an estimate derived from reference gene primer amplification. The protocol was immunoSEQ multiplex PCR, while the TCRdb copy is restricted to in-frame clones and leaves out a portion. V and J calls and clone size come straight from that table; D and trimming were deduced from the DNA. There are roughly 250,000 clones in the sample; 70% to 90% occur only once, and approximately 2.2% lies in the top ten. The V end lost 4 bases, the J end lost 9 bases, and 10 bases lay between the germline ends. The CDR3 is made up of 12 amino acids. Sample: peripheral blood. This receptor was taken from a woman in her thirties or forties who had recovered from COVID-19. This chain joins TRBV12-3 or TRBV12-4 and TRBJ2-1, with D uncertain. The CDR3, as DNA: TGTGCCAGCAGTTATAAGAGTCGTGAGCAGTTCTTC. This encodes CASSYKSREQFF.